The clone carrying this T cell receptor (beta chain) was detected only once. The antigen remains undetermined. Regarding treatment: oral pan-JAK inhibitor, 5-10 mg twice daily. The CDR3 covers 17 residues. Trimming at V came to 4 bases and at J to 8 bases, leaving 12 bases not matched to a gene. Germline CDR1 LNHNV, CDR2 YYDKDF (reference sequence). This record belongs to a study of CD8+ T cells in alopecia areata. Study outcomes and limitations: Among the top 100, expanded CD8+ clones, as well as scalp clonality, were significantly decreased by tofacitinib.

Sequencing templates came from extracted RNA that was reverse transcribed into cDNA. This table comes from immunoSEQ multiplex PCR, and its TCRdb copy is limited to in-frame clones, with some not included. The profile shows about 140,000 clones, nearly 55% of them singletons. The specimen was CD8+ T cells sorted from blood, collected at week 4, from a patient treated with tofacitinib. This receptor was identified in a human donor with alopecia areata. The rearrangement uses TRBV15 and TRBJ2-1; 12 bases align to TRBD1. The CDR3 DNA follows: TGTGCCACCAGCATCCCGGTGGGGGACAGGGGGCGGGATGAGCAGTTCTTC. Protein: CATSIPVGDRGRDEQFF.